This T cell receptor (beta chain) was captured by sequencing in a study of T cell responses to AZD1222 COVID-19 vaccine (dated by TCRdb to the early 2020s). At the level of the whole study: A total of approximately 250 trial participants underwent TCR sequencing, of whom approximately 200 had received two doses of AZD1222 and 26 had received two doses of the MenACWY control vaccine. Enrollment into the trials was organized by age into subgroups of 18-55, 56-69 and 70-plus years, and those subgroups contained roughly 150, 30 and 60 TCR-sequenced participants, respectively. The paper's findings and limits, for the study overall: Reportedly, close to half of the unique spike-specific TCRs recognized epitopes lying outside the regions that are mutated in the B.1.351 and B.1.1.7 variants. A significant rise in spike-specific TCR breadth and depth was observed after two AZD1222 doses relative to day 0 and relative to MenACWY recipients. Because no day 14 peak-response samples were available, the repertoires could be characterized only after the peak T cell response. The 56-69-year group was small, and its depth increase did not reach significance, likely because of low power. The vaccine-associated CD4 TCRs covered the entire spike protein, and the dominant responses fell in regions 160-218 and 743-854. Most participants were white British and females outnumbered males, and the authors suggested that clonal diversity may have been underestimated. Only six or seven AZD1222 recipients were SARS-CoV-2 seropositive at baseline, limiting conclusions about previously exposed vaccinees.

The CDR3 regions of human TCRbeta chains were analyzed by immunosequencing. As for the authors' bioinformatics: TCRs in the repertoires were matched against a reference library of SARS-CoV-2-specific TCRs that had been generated with the MIRA antigen-specificity platform. Breadth was defined as the fraction of unique TCRs that were SARS-CoV-2-associated, and depth was defined as the fraction of total T cells that were SARS-CoV-2-associated. Each spike-specific TCR was assigned to its reactive spike region and to a CD4 or CD8 class using the MIRA data. Log10-transformed breadth and depth values were compared by one-way ANOVA with Sidak's multiple comparisons tests. Imported from immuneACCESS, the table was reduced by TCRdb to in-frame sequences with V and J called. These copies leave out some clones; in studies compared against another copy, an unresolved V gene accounts for under half, and the cause of the remainder is not known. V, J and clone size derive from that table, while D and trimming were established from the DNA sequence. The sample table lists over 150,000 clones, approximately 94% of them with a count of one. Of the sample, more than 1.5% falls within the top ten clones.

Reading the label with the study, this specimen's time point is: about 28 days (+/-7) after the second vaccine dose. AZD1222 recipients with second doses at about 4 weeks or about 12 weeks were pooled, because spike-specific TCR depth and breadth did not differ between schedules. Samples from vaccinated people were obtained from the UK trials COV001 and COV002, which included a single-blind randomized controlled phase 2/3 trial of AZD1222 (ChAdOx1 nCoV-19) in healthy adults. For TCRbeta chain sequencing, PBMC samples were collected from trial participants at day 0 and at day 28 after the second dose. A word on this clone: The antigen it binds to is not known. Per-base qualities were not stored, and no clone one base away is much larger.

The CDR3 measures 15 amino acids from cysteine to phenylalanine. The DNA shown is the 45-base CDR3, in frame from base 1. CDR1 LNHNV and CDR2 YYDKDF are derived from the germline V gene (reference sequence). V loses 4 bases, J loses 1 base, and the germline ends lie 10 bases apart. The receptor was isolated from an adult who received the AZD1222 COVID-19 vaccine. Recombination connected TRBV15 to TRBJ1-4; a confident D gene designation cannot be given. Sample: peripheral blood, taken 28 days after the second AZD1222 dose. The CDR3 region reads CATSTYSGTNEKLFF. The DNA sequence reads TGTGCCACCAGCACTTACAGCGGAACTAATGAAAAACTGTTTTTT. The CDR3 plus the reference TRBV15 and TRBJ1-4 genes for the other parts give the full variable domain: DAMVIQNPRYQVTQFGKPVTLSCSQTLNHNVMYWYQQKSSQAPKLLFHYYDKDFNNEADTPDNFQSRRPNTSFCFLDIRSPGLGDTAMYLCATSTYSGTNEKLFFGSGTQLSVL.